The 24 T cell receptor beta chains below were found in one sample sequenced in a study of T-cell memory formation after mild COVID-19. TCRdb used MiXCR to reprocess the 5' RACE reads, holding one entry per CDR3 protein. The table lists 270,000 or so distinct CDR3 sequences, 16% of them singletons. The sequencing input was PBMCs or a T cell subset sorted from them (not recorded which). These TCRs come from a man younger than 35 who had mild COVID-19 (a few samples of this study predate the infection). Cell type and time point are not known.

This clonotype appeared a single time. The gene calls are TRBV6-5 and TRBJ1-2; D might be TRBD1 (5 bases). V lost 6 bases and J lost 5, with 19 bases in between. CDR1 and CDR2 from the germline V gene are MNHEY and SVGAGI. The CDR3 length is 15 residues. This CDR3 reads CASRLGRGRDYGYTF. The DNA for the CDR3 is TGTGCCAGCAGGCTAGGCCGTGGCAGGGATTATGGCTACACCTTC.

This clonotype showed up just a few times. The chain employs TRBV27 and TRBJ2-1; D is possibly TRBD2 (7 bases). Germline lookup yields CDR1 MNHEY and CDR2 SMNVEV (reference sequence). Trimming cost V 3 bases and J 4 bases, with 13 bases left between them. This CDR3 is built from 15 residues. Written as DNA, the CDR3 is TGTGCCAGCAGTTTGGAGGGGGGGCGATACAATGAGCAGTTCTTC. Amino acids: CASSLEGGRYNEQFF.

This clonotype was seen more than once but under ten times. The V call is TRBV6-5, the J call TRBJ2-5; D ambiguous. Trimming pared 2 bases from V and 2 bases from J, leaving 12 bases between. Germline V CDR1 and CDR2: MNHEY, SVGAGI. The CDR3 consists of 15 residues. The CDR3 nucleotides are TGTGCCAGCAGTTACAAGCCGGATTTACAAGAGACCCAGTACTTC. Its translation: CASSYKPDLQETQYF.

This clonotype has only a few counts. J is TRBJ1-1 and V is TRBV20-1; D unresolved. This CDR3 spans 15 amino acids. V was trimmed by 3 bases and J by 1 base, leaving 15 bases between them. CDR1 is DFQATT and CDR2 is SNEGSKA in the germline V gene (reference sequence). This chain's CDR3 is CSASSAGTTNTEAFF. As DNA, the CDR3 is TGCAGTGCTAGTTCGGCAGGAACAACGAACACTGAAGCTTTCTTT.

The V gene is TRBV6-2 or TRBV6-3, the J gene TRBJ2-7; maybe TRBD2 (6 bases). Trimming removed 7 bases at V and 6 bases at J, with 22 bases between. The germline V gene encodes CDR1 MNHEY and CDR2 SVGEGT. This CDR3 is 15 amino acids long. CDR3 in amino acids: CASTREGGGAGEQYV. The CDR3 DNA follows: TGTGCCAGCACCCGAGAGGGAGGAGGAGCGGGCGAGCAGTACGTC.

This clonotype was detected a few times. The CDR3 DNA reads TGTGCCAGCAGCTTAGCGCTAGGGCTGAACACTGAAGCTTTCTTT. This codes for CASSLALGLNTEAFF. This sequence joins TRBV7-9 and TRBJ1-1, with D unresolved. Germline V gene data show CDR1 as SEHNR and CDR2 as FQNEAQ (reference sequence). There are 15 residues in the CDR3. Trimming left V 0 bases short and J 0 bases short, with 8 bases between.

The chain combines TRBV19 with TRBJ1-5; D may be TRBD1 (5 bases). Germline V gene sequence: CDR1 LNHDA, CDR2 SQIVND (reference sequence). With 7 bases removed from V and 0 bases from J, the gap between germline ends came to 13 bases. The CDR3 has 15 residues. The CDR3 region is CASKRQFYSNQPQHF. As DNA, the CDR3 is TGTGCCAGTAAACGACAGTTCTATAGCAATCAGCCCCAGCATTTT.

This clonotype was seen only a few times. The rearrangement joins TRBV19 to TRBJ2-1, with D perhaps matching TRBD1 or TRBD2 (6 bases each). Germline lookup yields CDR1 LNHDA and CDR2 SQIVND (reference sequence). This CDR3 is built from 14 residues. With 6 bases removed from V and 4 bases from J, the gap between germline ends came to 13 bases. In nucleotides, the CDR3 is TGTGCCAGTAGCTGGGGGGCACGGTACAATGAGCAGTTCTTC. It specifies CASSWGARYNEQFF.

In this sample, this clonotype turned up a few times. The rearrangement joins TRBV12-3 or TRBV12-4 to TRBJ1-5; the D is unclear. The ends were cut back, 5 bases at V and 4 bases at J, with 12 bases in the middle. The CDR3 is 14 residues long. The CDR3 region is CASSTSLRNQPQHF. DNA for the CDR3: TGTGCCAGCAGTACCAGTTTGCGTAATCAGCCCCAGCATTTT.

This clonotype was picked up a small number of times. J is TRBJ1-1 and V is TRBV20-1; tentatively, D is TRBD1 (5 bases). This CDR3 comprises 14 residues. The germline V gene has CDR1 DFQATT and CDR2 SNEGSKA (reference sequence). V was clipped by 0 bases and J by 4 bases, with 12 bases between them. CDR3 sequence (DNA): TGCAGTGCTAGAGATCTGGGGGTAGGCACTGAAGCTTTCTTT. Its protein product is CSARDLGVGTEAFF.

The chain uses TRBV6-5 and TRBJ2-1; tentatively, D is TRBD1 (5 bases). The CDR3 is 13 amino acids. The V and J ends lost 5 bases and 4 bases respectively, with 9 bases between them. CDR1 is MNHEY, CDR2 SVGAGI, per germline. The CDR3 DNA reads as TGTGCCAGCAGTAACAGGCTTTACAATGAGCAGTTCTTC. Its translation is CASSNRLYNEQFF.

This sequence joins TRBV7-2 and TRBJ2-1, with 15 positions matching TRBD2. The V and J ends lost 5 bases and 12 bases, in that order; junction bases with no gene match: 5. CDR1 is SGHTA and CDR2 is FQGNSA in the germline V gene. This CDR3 has 14 residues. The CDR3 loop reads CASSPRTSGGGQFF. CDR3 nucleotide sequence: TGTGCCAGCAGCCCCCGGACTAGCGGGGGGGGGCAGTTCTTC. The full variable domain, with the rest looked up from reference TRBV7-2 and TRBJ2-1, is GAGVSQSPSNKVTEKGKDVELRCDPISGHTALYWYRQSLGQGLEFLIYFQGNSAPDKSGLPSDRFSAERTGGSVSTLTIQRTQQEDSAVYLCASSPRTSGGGQFFGPGTRLTVL.

This clonotype was counted a few times. The gene calls are TRBV7-2 and TRBJ1-1; no firm D call. Germline V gene sequence: CDR1 SGHTA, CDR2 FQGNSA. CDR3 size: 13 residues. V lost 5 bases, J lost 5 bases, and 12 bases lay in between. In DNA form, the CDR3 reads TGTGCCAGCAGCCTCCGCCGTACAACTGAAGCTTTCTTT. This gives the protein CASSLRRTTEAFF.

The chain joins TRBV15 to TRBJ1-5; TRBD1 might be the D (6 bases). Germline values: CDR1 LNHNV, CDR2 YYDKDF (reference sequence). This CDR3 region has 13 residues. V dropped 3 bases and J dropped 5 bases, with 8 bases sitting between them. In nucleotides, the CDR3 is TGTGCCACCAGCAGCAGGGGTGATCAGCCCCAGCATTTT. Amino acids: CATSSRGDQPQHF. Variable domain in full (rest from reference TRBV15 and TRBJ1-5): DAMVIQNPRYQVTQFGKPVTLSCSQTLNHNVMYWYQQKSSQAPKLLFHYYDKDFNNEADTPDNFQSRRPNTSFCFLDIRSPGLGDTAMYLCATSSRGDQPQHFGDGTRLSIL.

This clonotype was picked up many times. This sequence joins TRBV12-3 or TRBV12-4 and TRBJ1-2; TRBD1 agrees at 7 bases. The CDR3 covers 13 residues. Losses at the gene ends were 6 bases for V and 3 bases for J; bases not matched to a gene: 4. Written as DNA, the CDR3 is TGTGCCAGCAGCCCCGGGACAGACTATGGCTACACCTTC. The encoded protein is CASSPGTDYGYTF.

This clonotype was detected only a few times. V gene TRBV12-3 or TRBV12-4 combines with J gene TRBJ2-7, with 11 bases fitting TRBD1. Trimming took 8 bases from V and 6 from J; bases not matched to a gene: 6. The CDR3 totals 13 residues. The CDR3 region is CASASGQGAEQYF. CDR3 sequence (DNA): TGTGCCAGCGCCTCTGGACAGGGGGCCGAGCAGTACTTC.

This clonotype was seen more than once but under ten times. The chain links TRBV9 to TRBJ2-7; D could derive from TRBD1 or TRBD2 (5 bases each). The CDR3 is 13 amino acids. Germline-derived CDR1 and CDR2 are SGDLS and YYNGEE. V dropped 2 bases and J dropped 6 bases, with 12 bases sitting between them. The CDR3 loop reads CASSVGTWGEQYF. The CDR3, as DNA: TGTGCCAGCAGCGTGGGGACGTGGGGCGAGCAGTACTTC.

The chain employs TRBV2 and TRBJ2-3; D tentatively reads TRBD1 or TRBD2 (6 bases each). Germline V gives CDR1 SNHLY, CDR2 FYNNEI. The ends were cut back, 4 bases at V and 5 bases at J, with 10 bases in the middle. This CDR3 spans 13 amino acids. The chain's CDR3 is CASSAGAQDTQYF. The CDR3 DNA is TGTGCCAGCAGTGCGGGGGCCCAAGATACGCAGTATTTT.

This clonotype showed up just a few times. This chain links TRBV20-1 with TRBJ2-3, with a tentative D call TRBD1 (6 bases). This CDR3 contains 15 residues. CDR1 DFQATT and CDR2 SNEGSKA come from the germline V gene (reference sequence). Between the trimmed V and J ends, which lost 3 bases and 1 base, there was a span of 14 bases. The CDR3 sequence is CSASDPGHRTDTQYF. The DNA of the CDR3 is TGCAGTGCTAGTGATCCGGGACACCGCACAGATACGCAGTATTTT.

V is TRBV7-2 and J is TRBJ2-7; D is uncertain. Per germline, CDR1 SGHTA and CDR2 FQGNSA. The CDR3 is made up of 13 amino acids. V shed 6 bases and J shed 3 bases, with 12 bases lying between them. The CDR3, as DNA: TGTGCCAGCAGTCAGATGGCAGACTACGAGCAGTACTTC. Its translation: CASSQMADYEQYF.

The V gene is TRBV5-4, the J gene TRBJ2-3; D perhaps matches TRBD1 (5 bases). V was pared by 4 bases and J by 0 bases, with 12 bases between. Germline V gives CDR1 SGHNT, CDR2 YYREEE (reference sequence). This CDR3 has 15 amino acids. The CDR3 loop is CASSTPTASTDTQYF. The CDR3 nucleotides read TGTGCCAGCAGCACCCCGACAGCTAGCACAGATACGCAGTATTTT.

This clonotype was counted only a few times. The chain couples TRBV3-1 to TRBJ2-5, with TRBD2 matching over 10 bases. Germline V gene data show CDR1 as LGHDT and CDR2 as YNNKEL (reference sequence). This CDR3 has 17 residues. With 1 base clipped from V and 3 bases from J, the junction kept 8 bases outside the gene matches. In nucleotides, the CDR3 is TGTGCCAGCAGCCAAGCGCTAGCGGGGGCCCGTGAAGAGACCCAGTACTTC. As protein: CASSQALAGAREETQYF.

As for this clonotype: One junction end disagrees with the germline gene, perhaps due to a read error. The rearrangement uses TRBV18 and TRBJ2-7, with D possibly called TRBD1 or TRBD2 (5 bases each). The CDR3 covers 16 residues. Germline V CDR1 and CDR2: KGHSH, LQKENI. The DNA for the CDR3 is TGTGCCAGCTCCGGCTTTGATGGGGCGCAGCCGGGCCTGGGAGACTTC. Translating it yields CASSGFDGAQPGLGDF.

The genes are TRBV7-8 and TRBJ2-5, with a weak D call TRBD1 (5 bases). Trimming removed 1 base at V and 3 bases at J, with 21 bases between. This CDR3 has 18 amino acids. CDR1 and CDR2 from the germline V gene are SGHVS and FQNEAQ. Here the CDR3 reads CASSLEVETGLTEETQYF. The CDR3 DNA is TGTGCCAGCAGCTTAGAAGTGGAAACAGGCCTGACCGAAGAGACCCAGTACTTC.